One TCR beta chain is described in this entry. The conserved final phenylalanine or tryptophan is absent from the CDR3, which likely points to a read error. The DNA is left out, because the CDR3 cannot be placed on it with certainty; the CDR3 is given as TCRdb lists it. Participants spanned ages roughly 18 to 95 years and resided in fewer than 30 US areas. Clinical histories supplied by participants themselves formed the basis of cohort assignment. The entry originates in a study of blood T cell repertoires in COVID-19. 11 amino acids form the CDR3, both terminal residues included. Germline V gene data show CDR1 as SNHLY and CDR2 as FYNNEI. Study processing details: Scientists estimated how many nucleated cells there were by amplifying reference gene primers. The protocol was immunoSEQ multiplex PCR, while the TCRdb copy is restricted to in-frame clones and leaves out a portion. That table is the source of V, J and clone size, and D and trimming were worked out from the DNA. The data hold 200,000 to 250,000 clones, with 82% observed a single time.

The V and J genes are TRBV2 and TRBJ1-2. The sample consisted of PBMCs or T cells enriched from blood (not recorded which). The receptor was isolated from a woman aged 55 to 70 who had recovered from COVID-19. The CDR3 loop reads CASSEGVVPTL.